Listed below are T cell receptor beta chains from one sample, sequenced in a study of immune heterogeneity within non-small cell lung tumors. Each CDR3 protein is one row after TCRdb ran MiXCR on the multiplex PCR reads. This sample carries under 25,000 distinct CDR3 sequences, under 30% of them seen once, and the ten largest clones take under 4.5%. Sequenced material: lung tumor tissue. The receptors here all came from a middle-aged man with non-small cell lung cancer. Each CDR3 is given with its conserved first and last residue. A D gene is named only where the DNA matches it firmly. The listing skips clone size in some rows; elsewhere it reads once, few, many or a size class.

j_call,clone_size,d_call,v_call,cdr3_nt,cdr3_aa
TRBJ2-5,-,-,TRBV24-1,TGTGCCACCAGTGATTGGGACTGCCCTAAAGGAGAGACCCAGTACTTC,CATSDWDCPKGETQYF
TRBJ2-1,-,-,TRBV20-1,TGCAGTGCTAGCCGCTCAGCGGTCCATGAGCAGTTCTTC,CSASRSAVHEQFF
TRBJ2-5,medium-sized,TRBD2,TRBV5-1,TGCGCCAGCAGCTCTGGCGGGACTAGCGGGAGGAGAGAGACCCAGTACTTC,CASSSGGTSGRRETQYF
TRBJ1-2,-,-,TRBV20-1,TGCAGTGCAACCGGGACTGCTTATGGCTACACCTTC,CSATGTAYGYTF
TRBJ2-6,-,-,TRBV27,TGTGCCAGCAGGCCCGGTTCTACTGGGGCCAACGTCCTGACTTTC,CASRPGSTGANVLTF
TRBJ2-7,many,-,TRBV6-6,TGTGCCAGCAGTTATATAGGGGTCTGGGGCGAGCAGTACTTC,CASSYIGVWGEQYF
TRBJ2-3,few,TRBD1,TRBV5-5,TGTGCCAGCAGCTTGGAGGTGACAGGGGGCACAGATACGCAGTATTTT,CASSLEVTGGTDTQYF
TRBJ2-1,many,-,TRBV10-1,TGCGCCAGCAGTGATCACCAAAGGTTTGAGCAGTTCTTC,CASSDHQRFEQFF
TRBJ1-1,-,-,TRBV6-4,TGTGCCAGCAGTGACTCGAGTCGGGGAACTGAAGCTTTCTTT,CASSDSSRGTEAFF
TRBJ2-1,-,-,TRBV5-8,TGTGCCAGCAGCTTGTTGCAGGGGACCTACAATGAGCAGTTCTTC,CASSLLQGTYNEQFF
TRBJ1-5,many,TRBD1,TRBV10-3,TGTGCCATCAGTCAGGGGGTTAATCAGCCCCAGCATTTT,CAISQGVNQPQHF
TRBJ1-5,few,-,TRBV24-1,TGTGCCACCAGTGAAAACGGGGGTAGCAATCAGCCCCAGCATTTT,CATSENGGSNQPQHF
TRBJ1-3,few,-,TRBV5-1,TGCGCCAGCAGCTTAACGGGCGACTCTGGAAACACCATATATTTT,CASSLTGDSGNTIYF
TRBJ2-3,-,-,TRBV7-2,TGTGCCAGCAGCTTACAGGCAGTGTGGACAGATACGCAGTATTTT,CASSLQAVWTDTQYF
TRBJ1-4,-,-,TRBV18,TGTGCCAGCTCACCAATTTCTGCAGGCACTGGTGAAAAACTGTTTTTT,CASSPISAGTGEKLFF
TRBJ2-7,-,TRBD1,TRBV4-1,TGCGCCAGCAGCCCCGGACAGGCGGCCACCTACGAGCAGTACTTC,CASSPGQAATYEQYF
TRBJ1-1,-,TRBD1,TRBV5-1,TGCGACAGCAGCCCGAAGGACAGGGGGTTGAACACTGAAGCTTTCTTT,CDSSPKDRGLNTEAFF
TRBJ2-1,many,TRBD1,TRBV24-1,TGTGCCACCAGTGGGCACGGGACAGGGAACAATGAGCAGTTCTTC,CATSGHGTGNNEQFF
TRBJ2-3,-,-,TRBV9,TGTGCCAGCAGCGTAGAGGCAGGAACTAGCACAGATACGCAGTATTTT,CASSVEAGTSTDTQYF
TRBJ2-7,few,TRBD2,TRBV10-3,TGTGCAACCACTAGCGGGTCTCCCTACGAGCAGTACTTC,CATTSGSPYEQYF
TRBJ1-6,-,-,TRBV4-1,TGCGCCGGCAGCCAAGATAGGTTGGACTCACCCCTCCACTTT,CAGSQDRLDSPLHF
TRBJ1-1,-,-,TRBV11-2,TGTGCCAGCAGCTTCGACTTTAACACTGAAGCTTTCTTT,CASSFDFNTEAFF
TRBJ1-3,-,-,TRBV5-1,TGCGCCAGCAGCATCAACCCGGTAGGAAACACCATATATTTT,CASSINPVGNTIYF
TRBJ2-3,few,TRBD2,TRBV27,TGTGCCAGCAGTCCCCGGACTAGCGGGAGCGCAGATACGCAGTATTTT,CASSPRTSGSADTQYF
TRBJ2-3,few,TRBD2,TRBV9,TGTGCCAGCCAACCTGGGGGAGGGGCAGATACGCAGTATTTT,CASQPGGGADTQYF
TRBJ2-7,few,-,TRBV7-2,TGTGCCAGCAGCTTTCAGCGCTACGAGCAGTACTTC,CASSFQRYEQYF
TRBJ1-5,many,-,TRBV4-1,TGCGCCAGCAGCCAAGAGGCTTCAGGTCAGCCCCAGCATTTT,CASSQEASGQPQHF
TRBJ1-1,-,-,TRBV10-3,TGTGCCATCAGTGAGGGGGGCAACACTGAAGCTTTCTTT,CAISEGGNTEAFF
TRBJ1-1,-,-,TRBV3-1,TGTGCCAGCAGCCCCCTGTTCATGAACACTGAAGCTTTCTTT,CASSPLFMNTEAFF
TRBJ2-7,few,TRBD2,TRBV11-2,TGTGCCAGCAGCTTAGAGAGGCCAGGGAGGGGCGAGCAGTACTTC,CASSLERPGRGEQYF
TRBJ2-5,-,-,TRBV15,TGTGCCACCAGCAGACAAGCGGGTCCGGGGGAGACCCAGTACTTC,CATSRQAGPGETQYF
TRBJ1-1,-,-,TRBV20-1,TGCAGTGCTATAGAAGGATTGAACACTGAAGCTTTCTTT,CSAIEGLNTEAFF
TRBJ1-5,many,TRBD1,TRBV7-2,TGTGCCAGCAGCTTAGTAGGGGGCGCAGGTCAGCCCCAGCATTTT,CASSLVGGAGQPQHF
TRBJ1-1,-,-,TRBV4-1,TGCGCCAGCAGCCGGGTCCCTGGAGGAGACACTGAAGCTTTCTTT,CASSRVPGGDTEAFF
TRBJ2-7,-,TRBD2,TRBV5-4,TGTGCCAGCAGCCCACGAACTAGCGGGGGACCCTACGAGCAGTACTTC,CASSPRTSGGPYEQYF
TRBJ1-4,many,TRBD1,TRBV6-1,TGTGCCAGCAGTAAGGGAGGTCAGGGGGGGGAAAAACTGTTTTTT,CASSKGGQGGEKLFF
TRBJ1-1,many,-,TRBV20-1,TGCAGTGCTACAGGGGTTCTTTATGAAGCTTTCTTT,CSATGVLYEAFF
TRBJ1-3,many,-,TRBV6-2/TRBV6-3,TGTGCCAGCAGTTACTTCGGGAGCTCTGGAAACACCATATATTTT,CASSYFGSSGNTIYF
TRBJ2-5,-,TRBD1,TRBV28,TGTGCCAGCAGTTTAGCAGGACAGGGACGAGAGACCCAGTACTTC,CASSLAGQGRETQYF
TRBJ1-1,few,TRBD1,TRBV7-8,TGTGCCAGCAGCTTAGTAATCGGGACAGGGGACGTTAACACTGAAGCTTTCTTT,CASSLVIGTGDVNTEAFF
TRBJ1-1,-,TRBD1,TRBV7-2,TGTGCCAGCAGCTTAGGCTTTCGACAGGGGGCGTACACTGAAGCTTTCTTT,CASSLGFRQGAYTEAFF